A single sample gave rise to the 30 T cell receptor beta chains below, sequenced in a study of blood T cell repertoires in COVID-19 (dated by TCRdb to 2019 to 2021). The library was built by means of the immunoSEQ multiplex PCR assay. TCRdb took over this immuneACCESS table, retaining in-frame rearrangements with V and J assigned. Such tables are incomplete; in checked studies, under half of the missing clones stem from an unresolved V gene, and the remainder is unexplained. Across this sample there are roughly 190,000 clones, with about four fifths seen only once. Under 4% of the sample goes to the ten largest clones. The specimen was PBMCs or T cells enriched from blood (not recorded which). The receptors stem from a woman in her 30s who had recovered from COVID-19.

This rearrangement joins TRBV9 to TRBJ1-6, with D possibly TRBD1 on 6 matching bases. Germline values: CDR1 SGDLS, CDR2 YYNGEE. This CDR3 has 15 residues. Trimming pared 3 bases from V and 9 bases from J, leaving 16 bases between. This CDR3 reads CASSARQVGTSPLHF. CDR3 bases: TGTGCCAGCAGCGCTCGACAGGTAGGGACTTCACCCCTCCACTTT.

The chain is built from TRBV6-5 and TRBJ2-2, with D unclear. Between the trimmed V and J ends, which lost 2 bases and 3 bases, there was a span of 10 bases. Germline lookup yields CDR1 MNHEY and CDR2 SVGAGI. The CDR3 runs to 15 residues. The chain's CDR3 is CASSYEMSYTGELFF. CDR3 DNA sequence: TGTGCCAGCAGTTACGAAATGAGCTACACCGGGGAGCTGTTTTTT.

This chain links TRBV5-1 with TRBJ2-7; 7 bases agree with TRBD1. The J segment lost 1 base and the V segment lost 3 bases, leaving 4 bases of the junction unmatched. The CDR3 contains 14 residues. Germline lookup yields CDR1 SGHRS and CDR2 YFSETQ. The CDR3, as DNA: TGCGCCAGCAGCTGGTGGGGACAGTCCTACGAGCAGTACTTC. Its protein is CASSWWGQSYEQYF. The full variable domain, in which reference TRBV5-1 and TRBJ2-7 provide the parts outside the CDR3, is KAGVTQTPRYLIKTRGQQVTLSCSPISGHRSVSWYQQTPGQGLQFLFEYFSETQRNKGNFPGRFSGRQFSNSRSEMNVSTLELGDSALYLCASSWWGQSYEQYFGPGTRLTVT.

This clone was seen a single time. The chain links TRBV28 to TRBJ1-1, with D perhaps TRBD1 (5 bases). Between the trimmed V and J ends, which lost 6 bases and 3 bases, there was a span of 14 bases. This CDR3 comprises 14 residues. Per the germline V gene, CDR1 is MDHEN and CDR2 is SYDVKM. CDR3 region: CASRPWQGHTEAFF. CDR3 DNA: TGTGCCAGCAGGCCATGGCAGGGCCACACTGAAGCTTTCTTT.

The rearrangement joins TRBV5-1 to TRBJ2-2; a possible D gene is TRBD2 (6 bases). Trimming pared 0 bases from V and 2 bases from J, leaving 11 bases between. CDR1 and CDR2 (germline): SGHRS, YFSETQ. CDR3 length: 16 amino acids. CDR3 nucleotide sequence: TGCGCCAGCAGCTTGGCAGCTAGCGTTAACACCGGGGAGCTGTTTTTT. Amino acid sequence: CASSLAASVNTGELFF.

V is TRBV6-5 and J is TRBJ2-3; TRBD2 aligns across 12 bases. The germline gives CDR1 MNHEY, CDR2 SVGAGI. CDR3 length: 14 residues. The junction had 10 bases not matched to a gene; V was cut back by 5 bases and J by 13 bases. The CDR3 coding sequence is TGTGCCAGCAGTCCGGCTAGCGGGGGGGAGGGGGAGTATTTT. It translates to CASSPASGGEGEYF.

This clone occurred a few times. The rearrangement joins TRBV5-5 to TRBJ1-3; 10 positions agree with TRBD1. Germline V gives CDR1 SGHKS, CDR2 YYEKEE (reference sequence). The V segment lost 4 bases and the J segment 7 bases; nucleotides outside the gene matches: 11. This CDR3 has 16 residues. The CDR3 sequence is CASSPPGQGETNTIYF. The CDR3 bases are TGTGCCAGCAGCCCCCCCGGACAGGGGGAAACTAACACCATATATTTT. The variable domain in full, with the rest retrieved from reference TRBV5-5 and TRBJ1-3, is DAGVTQSPTHLIKTRGQQVTLRCSPISGHKSVSWYQQVLGQGPQFIFQYYEKEERGRGNFPDRFSARQFPNYSSELNVNALLLGDSALYLCASSPPGQGETNTIYFGEGSWLTVV.

This chain connects TRBV28 to TRBJ1-6; D perhaps matches TRBD1 (6 bases). The CDR3 extends over 15 amino acids. The V and J ends lost 5 bases and 5 bases respectively, with 13 bases between them. Looked up from germline, CDR1 is MDHEN and CDR2 is SYDVKM. CDR3 protein: CASSGSRGNNSPLHF. The CDR3 region has the DNA TGTGCCAGCAGTGGAAGCAGGGGAAATAATTCACCCCTCCACTTT.

In its sample, this clone was seen a few times. This chain's CDR3 is CSVERSGDEQFF. CDR3 sequence (DNA): TGCAGCGTTGAACGGAGCGGCGATGAGCAGTTCTTC. V is TRBV29-1 and J is TRBJ2-1; TRBD2 might be the D (5 bases). With 2 bases removed from V and 8 bases from J, the gap between germline ends came to 10 bases. Germline CDR1 and CDR2: SQVTM and ANQGSEA. The CDR3 has 12 residues.

The chain joins TRBV5-1 to TRBJ2-1; 11 positions agree with TRBD2. The CDR3 is 17 residues long. After removal of 1 base from V and 7 bases from J, the junction contained 10 bases not matched to a gene. Looked up from germline, CDR1 is SGHRS and CDR2 is YFSETQ. As DNA, the CDR3 is TGCGCCAGCAGCTTGCGAGTTAGCGGGGGGGCTAGGAATGAGCAGTTCTTC. As protein: CASSLRVSGGARNEQFF.

This chain joins TRBV6-5 and TRBJ2-3; D is perhaps TRBD1 (6 bases). The CDR3 spans 14 residues. V dropped 4 bases and J dropped 3 bases, with 11 bases sitting between them. Germline V gene lookup returns CDR1 MNHEY and CDR2 SVGAGI. CDR3 amino acids: CASSFPGATDTQYF. The CDR3, as DNA: TGTGCCAGCAGTTTTCCAGGGGCGACAGATACGCAGTATTTT.

This clone was detected only a few times. The chain uses TRBV7-6 and TRBJ2-3; D might be TRBD1 (6 bases). The CDR3 sequence is 15 residues long. Trimming took 5 bases from V and 2 from J, leaving 14 bases between them. Germline loops: CDR1 SGHVS, CDR2 FNYEAQ. Here the CDR3 DNA reads TGTGCCAGCAGCCAAAACAGACAGGTCACAGATACGCAGTATTTT. Residues: CASSQNRQVTDTQYF.

J is TRBJ2-3 and V is TRBV29-1; 7 bases align to TRBD2. CDR1 is SQVTM and CDR2 is ANQGSEA in the germline V gene. The V gene end was trimmed by 6 bases and the J gene end by 6 bases; junction bases not matched to a gene: 15. The CDR3 runs 15 residues. The CDR3 is CSVPLAANLGDTQYF. CDR3 in DNA: TGCAGCGTCCCCCTAGCGGCAAACCTGGGGGATACGCAGTATTTT.

This chain links TRBV5-1 with TRBJ2-3, with 8 bases identical to TRBD1. This CDR3 region has 14 residues. V was clipped by 5 bases and J by 2 bases; unmatched bases: 4. Germline V gene data show CDR1 as SGHRS and CDR2 as YFSETQ. The CDR3: CASRVGQVTDTQYF. CDR3 DNA: TGCGCCAGCAGGGTGGGACAGGTCACAGATACGCAGTATTTT.

The V and J genes are TRBV4-1 and TRBJ1-2; 7 bases align to TRBD1. V shed 4 bases and J 7 bases; nucleotides not matched to a gene: 12. Per the germline V gene, CDR1 is MGHRA and CDR2 is YSYEKL. This CDR3 has 15 amino acids. In DNA form, the CDR3 reads TGCGCCAGCAGCCGAGAACAGGGGATTGGTGGTGGCTACACCTTC. Translating it yields CASSREQGIGGGYTF.

The chain joins TRBV18 to TRBJ1-4, with 7 bases identical to TRBD1. CDR1 is KGHSH and CDR2 is LQKENI in the germline V gene. J was trimmed by 4 bases and V by 8 bases; bases with no gene match: 13. This CDR3 has 16 amino acids. The CDR3 DNA reads TGTGCCAGCGAAGGGGGCCCCCCCCAGGGTAATGAAAAACTGTTTTTT. Its protein is CASEGGPPQGNEKLFF.

This clone was seen a handful of times. The chain carries TRBV2 and TRBJ2-5; possibly TRBD2 for D (6 bases). This CDR3 has 17 amino acids. Germline V CDR1 and CDR2: SNHLY, FYNNEI. V was shortened by 8 bases and J by 1 base, with 23 bases between the two germline ends. The CDR3 loop reads CASGGSIENPFQETQYF. In DNA, the CDR3 is TGTGCCAGCGGGGGGTCCATCGAGAACCCTTTCCAAGAGACCCAGTACTTC.

The chain links TRBV21-1 to TRBJ1-5; the table names TRBD1, a call not compared with the DNA. TRBV21-1 is a documented pseudogene. This CDR3 contains 15 residues. As DNA, the CDR3 is TGTGCCAGCAGTATGGGACAGGGGAATATCAAGCCCCAGCATTTT. Protein: CASSMGQGNIKPQHF.

The chain couples TRBV18 to TRBJ1-2, with 12 bases that match TRBD1. V was clipped by 6 bases and J by 6 bases; unmatched bases: 14. Per the germline V gene, CDR1 is KGHSH and CDR2 is LQKENI. CDR3 length: 17 residues. CDR3 residues: CASSSGTGGAANDGYTF. Written as DNA, the CDR3 is TGTGCCAGCTCTTCCGGGACAGGGGGCGCCGCAAACGATGGCTACACCTTC.

This clone was counted between two and nine times. The genes are TRBV7-9 and TRBJ2-2; TRBD1 aligns across 9 bases. Germline CDR1 SEHNR, CDR2 FQNEAQ (reference sequence). With 2 bases clipped from V and 3 bases from J, the junction kept 4 bases outside the gene matches. The CDR3 spans 16 residues. CDR3 coding DNA: TGTGCCAGCAGCTTAAGGACAGGGGCCCACACCGGGGAGCTGTTTTTT. It codes for CASSLRTGAHTGELFF. The variable domain in full, with the rest retrieved from reference TRBV7-9 and TRBJ2-2, is DTGVSQNPRHKITKRGQNVTFRCDPISEHNRLYWYRQTLGQGPEFLTYFQNEAQLEKSRLLSDRFSAERPKGSFSTLEIQRTEQGDSAMYLCASSLRTGAHTGELFFGEGSRLTVL.

This chain joins TRBV12-1 and TRBJ1-5; TRBD1, the table's D call, lacks a check against the DNA. TRBV12-1 counts as a pseudogene. This CDR3 is 18 amino acids long. DNA of the CDR3: TGTGCCAGCAGTTCCGAACCGACAGGGGGCGTTCGCAATCAGCCCCAGCATTTT. Its translation is CASSSEPTGGVRNQPQHF.

The chain uses TRBV12-3 or TRBV12-4 and TRBJ2-1; D not certain. V gave up 2 bases and J gave up 3 bases, with 5 bases separating them. This CDR3 contains 13 residues. For the CDR3, the DNA is TGTGCCAGCAGTTTATCAGGCTACAATGAGCAGTTCTTC. It yields the protein CASSLSGYNEQFF.

To note about this clone: The same CDR3 is also encoded by other DNA sequences in this sample. The chain couples TRBV18 to TRBJ1-1, with 8 bases identical to TRBD1. V lost 2 bases, J lost 1 base, and 0 bases stayed unmatched. CDR1 and CDR2 from the germline V gene are KGHSH and LQKENI. The CDR3 is made up of 14 amino acids. Here the CDR3 reads CASSPGTGNTEAFF. In nucleotides, the CDR3 is TGTGCCAGCTCACCAGGGACAGGGAACACTGAAGCTTTCTTT.

J is TRBJ1-4 and V is TRBV9; no definite D call. Per germline, CDR1 SGDLS and CDR2 YYNGEE. The CDR3 extends over 14 amino acids. Trimming pared 0 bases from V and 7 bases from J, leaving 10 bases between. The CDR3 is CASSVGLLSEKLFF. For the CDR3, the DNA is TGTGCCAGCAGCGTAGGTCTCCTCAGTGAAAAACTGTTTTTT.

CDR3 in amino acids: CASSTRQGENEKLFF. In DNA form, the CDR3 reads TGTGCCAGCAGCACCAGACAGGGGGAGAATGAAAAACTGTTTTTT. V usage is TRBV9 and J usage is TRBJ1-4; 9 bases are shared with TRBD1. The CDR3 runs to 15 residues. Germline assignment: CDR1 SGDLS and CDR2 YYNGEE. With 4 bases clipped from V and 5 bases from J, the junction kept 6 bases outside the gene matches.

The V gene is TRBV5-8, the J gene TRBJ1-5; 7 bases agree with TRBD1. The CDR3 covers 16 residues. Germline CDR1 reads SGHTS; CDR2 reads YDEGEE. The trim removed 2 bases at V and 6 bases at J, leaving 11 bases unmatched. CDR3: CASSLRTGPLPQPQHF. The CDR3 DNA sequence: TGTGCCAGCAGCTTACGGACAGGTCCGTTGCCTCAGCCCCAGCATTTT.

This clone is medium-sized. This chain uses TRBV20-1 with TRBJ1-1; TRBD1 matches 8 bases. V dropped 6 bases and J dropped 6; count of bases not matched to a gene: 3. The CDR3 runs to 11 residues. Per the germline V gene, CDR1 is DFQATT and CDR2 is SNEGSKA (reference sequence). CDR3 sequence (DNA): TGCAGTGCGCCACAGGGGGCTGAAGCTTTCTTT. As protein: CSAPQGAEAFF.

V and J are TRBV29-1 and TRBJ1-1; D remains ambiguous. The germline CDR1 and CDR2 sequences are SQVTM and ANQGSEA. Trimming removed 5 bases at V and 1 base at J, with 11 bases between. This CDR3 comprises 13 residues. CDR3 residues: CSVQYQRNTEAFF. The CDR3 DNA sequence: TGCAGCGTTCAATATCAGCGGAACACTGAAGCTTTCTTT.

V and J are TRBV4-1 and TRBJ1-4; 7 bases are a match to TRBD1. V trimming: 5 bases; J trimming: 0 bases; junction bases outside the gene matches: 6. CDR3 length: 16 residues. The germline V gene encodes CDR1 MGHRA and CDR2 YSYEKL. As DNA, the CDR3 is TGCGCCAGCAGCAGACAGGGAGAGGCAACTAATGAAAAACTGTTTTTT. This gives the protein CASSRQGEATNEKLFF.

The rearrangement links TRBV7-2 to TRBJ2-7; D perhaps matches TRBD2 (6 bases). CDR1 and CDR2 from the germline V gene are SGHTA and FQGNSA. V gave up 3 bases and J gave up 3 bases, with 9 bases separating them. The CDR3 is 13 residues long. Here the CDR3 DNA reads TGTGCCAGCAGCTTCGGGGGAAACTACGAGCAGTACGTC. Residues: CASSFGGNYEQYV.